These 5 T cell receptor beta chains were sequenced from one sample in a study of T-cell reconstitution after alpha-beta-depleted transplantation in children. Unique molecular identifiers were built into the TCRbeta library. TCRdb itself ran the PCR reads through MiXCR, one entry per CDR3 protein. The sample carries roughly 110,000 distinct CDR3 sequences, approximately 10% recorded once. The sample consisted of PBMCs, taken before TCRalphabeta/CD19-depleted stem cell transplant. These receptors originate from a boy younger than 10 with acute lymphoblastic leukemia, due to receive a stem cell transplant.

This clonotype was counted a few times. The chain links TRBV5-1 to TRBJ2-1; D uncertain. CDR3 length: 11 residues. Germline CDR1 SGHRS, CDR2 YFSETQ. V dropped 4 bases and J dropped 7 bases, with 6 bases sitting between them. The CDR3 DNA reads TGCGCCAGCAGCGCCAGGAATGAGCAGTTCTTC. This sequence encodes CASSARNEQFF.

V and J are TRBV7-8 and TRBJ2-3; 10 bases fit TRBD2. The CDR3 is made up of 16 amino acids. Trimming cost V 5 bases and J 0 bases; bases outside gene matches: 5. The germline CDR1 and CDR2 sequences are SGHVS and FQNEAQ. Written as DNA, the CDR3 is TGTGCCAGCAGCAAAACTAGCGGGGATAGCACAGATACGCAGTATTTT. This gives the protein CASSKTSGDSTDTQYF. Complete variable domain (other parts from reference TRBV7-8 and TRBJ2-3): GAGVSQSPRYKVAKRGQDVALRCDPISGHVSLFWYQQALGQGPEFLTYFQNEAQLDKSGLPSDRFFAERPEGSVSTLKIQRTQQEDSAVYLCASSKTSGDSTDTQYFGPGTRLTVL.

By frequency in the sample, this clonotype is medium-sized (0.01 to 0.1%). CDR3 sequence: CASSPRQFTDTQYF. The DNA of the CDR3 is TGTGCCAGCTCACCACGGCAGTTCACAGATACGCAGTATTTT. J is TRBJ2-3 and V is TRBV18, with D uncertain. This CDR3 comprises 14 residues. The germline V gene encodes CDR1 KGHSH and CDR2 LQKENI. Trimming stripped 1 base from V and 2 bases from J, with 7 bases between.

This clonotype was seen more than once but under ten times. One junction end disagrees with the germline gene, perhaps due to a read error. The J gene is TRBJ1-4, the V gene TRBV3-1, with D perhaps matching TRBD1 (6 bases). Per the germline V gene, CDR1 is LGHDT and CDR2 is YNNKEL (reference sequence). The CDR3 has 15 amino acids. In DNA, the CDR3 is TGTGCCAGCAGCGAAGAGGGGGATGTAGGAGAAAAACTGTTTTTT. Protein: CASSEEGDVGEKLFF.

This clonotype was recorded at least ten times. V is TRBV12-3 or TRBV12-4 and J is TRBJ2-1; 13 nucleotides match TRBD2. The CDR3 runs to 17 residues. V gave up 3 bases and J gave up 1 base; unmatched junction bases: 3. The CDR3 region is CASSLTGLAGSYNEQFF. CDR3 DNA: TGTGCCAGCAGTTTGACGGGACTAGCGGGATCCTACAATGAGCAGTTCTTC.